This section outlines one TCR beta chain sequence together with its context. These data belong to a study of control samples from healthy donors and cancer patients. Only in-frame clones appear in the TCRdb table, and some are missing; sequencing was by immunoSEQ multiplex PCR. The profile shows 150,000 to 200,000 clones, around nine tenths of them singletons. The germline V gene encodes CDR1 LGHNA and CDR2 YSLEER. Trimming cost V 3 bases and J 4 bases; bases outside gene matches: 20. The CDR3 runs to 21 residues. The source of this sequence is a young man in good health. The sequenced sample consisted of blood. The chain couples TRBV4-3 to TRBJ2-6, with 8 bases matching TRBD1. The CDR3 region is CASSHKFEVDRAFIGANVLTF. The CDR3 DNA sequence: TGCGCCAGCAGCCATAAATTTGAGGTGGACAGGGCCTTTATCGGGGCCAACGTCCTGACTTTC.